This TCR beta chain was sequenced in a study of T-cell reconstitution after alpha-beta-depleted transplantation in children. General observations from the study: At around two months after transplant, the alpha-beta T cells were reportedly derived from several hundred expanded clones that came from non-depleted graft cells. Recipient T cells and thymic progenitors that survived gave rise to the high TCRbeta diversity observed at day 60 in some patients.

As regards this clonotype: Its antigen is unidentified. A read error may account for a junction end that differs from germline.

A TCRbeta library incorporating unique molecular identifiers was prepared. From the PCR reads, TCRdb called clonotypes with MiXCR, one entry per CDR3 protein. Of 130,000 to 150,000 distinct CDR3 sequences in the sample, roughly 8.8% were seen once. This clonotype originated in a female patient between 2 and 15 years old who had a stem cell transplant for congenital amegakaryocytic thrombocytopenia, so the T cells may come from the graft donor. The source was PBMCs, mostly from graft donor cells, collected 180 days after TCRalphabeta/CD19-depleted stem cell transplant.

This CDR3 reads CAWSVPRIGVWELFF. The CDR3, as DNA: TGTGCCTGGAGTGTACCGCGGATTGGGGTTTGGGAGCTGTTTTTC. The chain employs TRBV30 and TRBJ2-2; possible D gene TRBD2, 5 bases. Germline V gene data show CDR1 as GTSNPN and CDR2 as SVGIG (reference sequence). This CDR3 has 15 amino acids. Full variable domain (rest looked up from reference TRBV30 and TRBJ2-2): SQTIHQWPATLVQPVGSPLSLECTVEGTSNPNLYWYRQAAGRGLQLLFYSVGIGQISSEVPQNLSASRPQDRQFILSSKKLLLSDSGFYLCAWSVPRIGVWELFFGEGSRLTVL.